The 10 T cell receptor beta chains given below trace back to one sample, sequenced in a study of T cell responses to AZD1222 COVID-19 vaccine. Measured with immunoSEQ multiplex PCR; TCRdb has only the in-frame clones, and not every one. This sample has approximately 200,000 clones; approximately 94% occur once, and the top ten carry 1.7%. Here the sequenced sample was peripheral blood, taken 28 days after the second dose of the MenACWY control vaccine. The receptors here all came from an adult who received the MenACWY meningococcal vaccine as a control.

V and J are TRBV28 and TRBJ2-3; 8 positions match TRBD2. This CDR3 has 15 residues. The V segment lost 6 bases and the J segment 4 bases; nucleotides outside the gene matches: 9. Germline V gene sequence: CDR1 MDHEN, CDR2 SYDVKM. CDR3 in DNA: TGTGCCAGCAGCCCCGGGACTAGTTTATCAGATACGCAGTATTTT. This codes for CASSPGTSLSDTQYF.

This chain uses TRBV28 with TRBJ1-1; the D is unclear. The CDR3 covers 15 residues. V lost 5 bases and J lost 1, with 14 bases in between. Per germline, CDR1 MDHEN and CDR2 SYDVKM. CDR3 coding DNA: TGTGCCAGCAGTGCCCTCCGGGAGACGAACACTGAAGCTTTCTTT. This codes for CASSALRETNTEAFF.

This chain connects TRBV25-1 to TRBJ2-7, with 7 bases identical to TRBD1. Germline values: CDR1 MGHDK, CDR2 SYGVNS. CDR3 length equals 13 residues. The V and J ends lost 5 bases and 6 bases, in that order; junction bases with no gene match: 7. CDR3 DNA: TGTGCCAGCAGTATCCGGACAGGACTCGAGCAGTACTTC. Translation gives CASSIRTGLEQYF.

The V and J genes are TRBV7-9 and TRBJ2-1; 8 nucleotides match TRBD2. J was trimmed by 7 bases and V by 4 bases; bases with no gene match: 9. There are 15 residues in the CDR3. Germline V gene sequence: CDR1 SEHNR, CDR2 FQNEAQ (reference sequence). The CDR3, as DNA: TGTGCCAGCAGCTCCCGGGGGATAGCGGGAAATGAGCAGTTCTTC. This encodes CASSSRGIAGNEQFF.

The chain has TRBV7-2 and TRBJ2-1; 10 nucleotides agree with TRBD2. From germline, CDR1 is SGHTA and CDR2 FQGNSA. V was clipped by 5 bases and J by 4 bases; unmatched bases: 5. CDR3 length: 15 residues. The CDR3 region is CASSTSLAGYNEQFF. CDR3 coding DNA: TGTGCCAGCAGCACCTCACTAGCGGGGTACAATGAGCAGTTCTTC.

The J gene is TRBJ2-5, the V gene TRBV5-1; tentatively, D is TRBD2 (6 bases). V shed 5 bases and J shed 1 base, with 12 bases lying between them. Germline CDR1 reads SGHRS; CDR2 reads YFSETQ. This CDR3 spans 14 amino acids. CDR3 residues: CASRTVGGQETQYF. CDR3 DNA sequence: TGCGCCAGCAGGACCGTGGGGGGCCAAGAGACCCAGTACTTC.

This clone was seen a single time. This sequence joins TRBV19 and TRBJ2-2; D perhaps matches TRBD1 (6 bases). CDR1 LNHDA and CDR2 SQIVND come from the germline V gene (reference sequence). The CDR3 contains 16 residues. V shed 0 bases and J shed 3 bases, with 11 bases lying between them. The CDR3 DNA follows: TGTGCCAGTAGTATAGATCGACAGGCCTACACCGGGGAGCTGTTTTTT. Its protein product is CASSIDRQAYTGELFF. Variable domain in full (rest from reference TRBV19 and TRBJ2-2): DGGITQSPKYLFRKEGQNVTLSCEQNLNHDAMYWYRQDPGQGLRLIYYSQIVNDFQKGDIAEGYSVSREKKESFPLTVTSAQKNPTAFYLCASSIDRQAYTGELFFGEGSRLTVL.

This chain's CDR3 is CASSFGQRPQHF. For the CDR3, the DNA is TGTGCCAGCAGTTTCGGGCAGCGGCCCCAGCATTTT. The gene calls are TRBV12-3 or TRBV12-4 and TRBJ1-5; D is unresolved. With 3 bases removed from V and 9 bases from J, the gap between germline ends came to 9 bases. The CDR3 contains 12 residues.

The chain joins TRBV5-1 to TRBJ2-1; tentatively, D is TRBD1 (5 bases). The V end lost 1 base, the J end lost 4 bases, and 12 bases lay between the germline ends. The CDR3 sequence is 15 residues long. Germline values: CDR1 SGHRS, CDR2 YFSETQ. The CDR3 sequence: CASSLSGLGYNEQFF. In DNA form, the CDR3 reads TGCGCCAGCAGCTTGTCAGGGCTGGGGTACAATGAGCAGTTCTTC.

The V and J genes are TRBV18 and TRBJ1-2; D is unresolved. The germline gives CDR1 KGHSH, CDR2 LQKENI. CDR3 length equals 11 residues. Trimming took off 4 bases at V and 7 bases at J, with 7 bases between the two ends. The DNA for the CDR3 is TGTGCCAGCTCACGCGGGGTTGGCTACACCTTC. This sequence encodes CASSRGVGYTF.